The rows below give T cell receptor beta chains drawn from one sample of a study of blood T cell repertoires in COVID-19. Profiled with immunoSEQ multiplex PCR; TCRdb holds only in-frame clones, not every one. The table records 200,000 to 300,000 clones, roughly 86% of them present only once. Sequencing was done on a sample of peripheral blood. These receptors were collected from a woman in her 30s with acute or convalescent COVID-19. Both conserved end residues are part of each CDR3. D genes are given only for firm matches. Clone size appears in some rows only: once, few, many, or a class for an expanded clone.

d_gene | abundance | j_gene | len | v_gene | CDR3nt | CDR3aa
TRBD1 | NA | TRBJ1-1 | 16 | TRBV15 | TGTGCCACCAGCAGAAACAGGGGGCGGTGGGTCACTGAAGCTTTCTTT | CATSRNRGRWVTEAFF
NA | NA | TRBJ2-7 | 16 | TRBV4-2 | TGTGCCAGCAGCCAAGGTGAGGGGGGGCCCTCCTACGAGCAGTACTTC | CASSQGEGGPSYEQYF
TRBD1 | NA | TRBJ2-5 | 14 | TRBV5-4 | TGTGCCAGCAGCGGGTGGACAGGGGACGAGACCCAGTACTTC | CASSGWTGDETQYF
NA | NA | TRBJ2-3 | 16 | TRBV24-1 | TGTGCCACCAGTGATGACGCCGGACTTCTCACAGATACGCAGTATTTT | CATSDDAGLLTDTQYF
NA | NA | TRBJ2-1 | 14 | TRBV18 | TGTGCCAGCTCACCTGGCAGGTCGGACAATGAGCAGTTCTTC | CASSPGRSDNEQFF
TRBD2 | NA | TRBJ2-7 | 13 | TRBV18 | TGTGCCAGCTTATCTAGCGGGAGGAACGAGCAGTACTTC | CASLSSGRNEQYF
TRBD1 | NA | TRBJ1-5 | 14 | TRBV25-1 | TGTGCCAGCAGCGATGGACAGGGCTCTCAGCCCCAGCATTTT | CASSDGQGSQPQHF
TRBD1 | NA | TRBJ1-2 | 14 | TRBV7-2 | TGTGCCAGCAGCTTAGGGACAGGGGGTCGGGGCTACACCTTC | CASSLGTGGRGYTF
TRBD2 | NA | TRBJ2-4 | 17 | TRBV18 | TGTGCCAGCTCACCATTCACTAGCGGACAGCGCGTGAACATTCAGTACTTC | CASSPFTSGQRVNIQYF
TRBD1 | NA | TRBJ2-1 | 14 | TRBV30 | TGTGCCTGGAGTTTGACGACAGGGGTCAATGAGCAGTTCTTC | CAWSLTTGVNEQFF
NA | NA | TRBJ2-1 | 12 | TRBV11-3 | TGTGCCAGCAGCACACGAGCGGGCCCTCCGTTCTTC | CASSTRAGPPFF
NA | NA | TRBJ1-1 | 14 | TRBV5-4 | TGTGCCAGCAGCTTGGTAACAGAGGGCACTGAAGCTTTCTTT | CASSLVTEGTEAFF
TRBD2 | NA | TRBJ2-7 | 14 | TRBV5-4 | TGTGCCAGCAGCTTGGCGGGAGGAACGGACGAGCAGTACTTC | CASSLAGGTDEQYF
TRBD1 | NA | TRBJ1-2 | 17 | TRBV6-2/TRBV6-3 | TGTGCCAGCAGTTACCCTTCCGGGACAGTCACTAACTATGGCTACACCTTC | CASSYPSGTVTNYGYTF
NA | NA | TRBJ2-2 | 20 | TRBV5-1 | TGCGCCAGCAGCTTGGGACCCCTATCGGGTACGGGTAGAAACACCGGGGAGCTGTTTTTT | CASSLGPLSGTGRNTGELFF
TRBD1 | NA | TRBJ2-3 | 16 | TRBV30 | TGTGCCTGGAGTCCCCGGGACAGGGGGCCCACAGATACGCAGTATTTT | CAWSPRDRGPTDTQYF
NA | NA | TRBJ1-4 | 15 | TRBV5-1 | TGCGCCAGCAGCTTGCGTTCTGCAACTAATGAAAAACTGTTTTTT | CASSLRSATNEKLFF
NA | NA | TRBJ2-7 | 15 | TRBV25-1 | TGTGCCAGCAGTGAAGGAACGGGACAAACCTACGAGCAGTACTTC | CASSEGTGQTYEQYF
NA | few | TRBJ2-1 | 12 | TRBV9 | TGTGCCAGCAGCGTAGTTAGCGGTGAGCAGTTCTTC | CASSVVSGEQFF
NA | NA | TRBJ2-7 | 12 | TRBV5-6 | TGTGCCAGCAGCTTGTCAATCCACGAGCAGTACTTC | CASSLSIHEQYF
NA | NA | TRBJ2-5 | 12 | TRBV2 | TGTGCCAGCAAGCCAGGGGGGGAGACCCAGTACTTC | CASKPGGETQYF
TRBD1 | NA | TRBJ1-6 | 16 | TRBV30 | TGTGCCTGGAGCTTCAAGGGACAGGCGGCTTTCTTACCCCTCCACTTT | CAWSFKGQAAFLPLHF
NA | NA | TRBJ2-4 | 17 | TRBV18 | TGTGCCAGCTCACCACCGCTGGCGGGACTAGCCAAAAACATTCAGTACTTC | CASSPPLAGLAKNIQYF
TRBD2 | NA | TRBJ2-7 | 13 | TRBV12-3/TRBV12-4 | TGTGCCAGCAGGACTAGCGGGACGGACGAGCAGTACTTC | CASRTSGTDEQYF
TRBD2 | NA | TRBJ2-5 | 15 | TRBV12-5 | TGTGCTAGTGGTTTGTCAAGATGGGGGGGTGAGACCCAGTACTTC | CASGLSRWGGETQYF
TRBD1 | NA | TRBJ2-6 | 21 | TRBV12-5 | TGTGCTAGTGGTTCCCACCAGTACTCGGACAGGGTTAGCTCTGGGGCCAACGTCCTGACTTTC | CASGSHQYSDRVSSGANVLTF
NA | NA | TRBJ2-1 | 15 | TRBV7-6 | TGTGCCAGCAGCTTAGAGCGCCTTGCCTACAATGAGCAGTTCTTC | CASSLERLAYNEQFF
TRBD1 | NA | TRBJ2-3 | 15 | TRBV18 | TGTGCCAGCTCACCATTACACAGGGGAACAGATACGCAGTATTTT | CASSPLHRGTDTQYF
NA | NA | TRBJ1-3 | 17 | TRBV7-2 | TGTGCCAGCAGCTTAGGTCCCCAGGGGAGCTCTGGAAACACCATATATTTT | CASSLGPQGSSGNTIYF
NA | NA | TRBJ1-2 | 14 | TRBV29-1 | TGCAGCGTTGATCCTAGACAGAGAGCCTATGGCTATACCTTC | CSVDPRQRAYGYTF
TRBD1 | once | TRBJ1-2 | 15 | TRBV4-1 | TGCGCCAGCAGCCAAAGAGACAGGGCCCCGATGAGCTACACCTTC | CASSQRDRAPMSYTF
TRBD2 | NA | TRBJ2-3 | 15 | TRBV7-7 | TGTGCCAGCAGCTTTACTAGCGGCCCAGCAGATACGCAGTATTTT | CASSFTSGPADTQYF
NA | NA | TRBJ1-4 | 16 | TRBV7-2 | TGTGCCAGCAGCAGAGGTGACAGAGCAACTAATGAAAAACTGTTTTTT | CASSRGDRATNEKLFF
TRBD2 | once | TRBJ2-1 | 15 | TRBV9 | TGTGCCAGCAGCGCAAATAGCGGGGAAGCCGCTGAGCAGTTCTTC | CASSANSGEAAEQFF
TRBD1 | NA | TRBJ1-3 | 17 | TRBV6-1 | TGTGCCAGCACTGAACCCCGACAGGGCGGTTATGGAAACACCATATATTTT | CASTEPRQGGYGNTIYF
NA | NA | TRBJ2-7 | 15 | TRBV6-2/TRBV6-3 | TGTGCCAGCAGTTCCCGGAGGGACAGAGCCTACGAGCAGTACTTC | CASSSRRDRAYEQYF
NA | NA | TRBJ2-4 | 16 | TRBV5-4 | TGTGCCAGCAGCTTATCTGCGGTTCGAGCCAAAAACATTCAGTACTTC | CASSLSAVRAKNIQYF
NA | NA | TRBJ1-1 | 12 | TRBV12-3/TRBV12-4 | TGTGCCAGCAACCACCCACACCGCGAAGCTTTCTTT | CASNHPHREAFF
TRBD2 | NA | TRBJ2-1 | 17 | TRBV2 | TGTGCCAGCAGTGATCCCACGAGACTAGCGGGACTCAATGAGCAGTTCTTC | CASSDPTRLAGLNEQFF
TRBD1 | NA | TRBJ2-5 | 14 | TRBV6-6 | TGTGCCAGCAGTTACCCGGGACAGCAAGAGACCCAGTACTTC | CASSYPGQQETQYF
NA | NA | TRBJ1-3 | 14 | TRBV9 | TGTGCCAGCAGCTCTAACGAGGGGAGGGACACCATATATTTT | CASSSNEGRDTIYF
TRBD2 | NA | TRBJ2-3 | 21 | TRBV4-3 | TGCGCCAGCAGCCAAAGCCTTCCCCTGCGGGAGAGATATACTAGCACAGATACGCAGTATTTT | CASSQSLPLRERYTSTDTQYF
TRBD1 | once | TRBJ1-1 | 14 | TRBV25-1 | TGTGCCAGCAGTTCGGGACAGGGGAGCACTGAAGCTTTCTTT | CASSSGQGSTEAFF
NA | NA | TRBJ2-3 | 19 | TRBV7-8 | TGTGCCAGCAGCTTAGTGTTTCTAGCCTCCAAACTTAGCACAGATACGCAGTATTTT | CASSLVFLASKLSTDTQYF
TRBD1 | NA | TRBJ1-1 | 15 | TRBV9 | TGTGCCAGCAGCGTCGGGGGACAGTTGAACACTGAAGCTTTCTTT | CASSVGGQLNTEAFF
TRBD2 | NA | TRBJ2-5 | 15 | TRBV9 | TGTGCCAGCAGCGTGGGACTAGCGGGAGGAGAGACCCAGTACTTC | CASSVGLAGGETQYF
TRBD2 | NA | TRBJ2-3 | 15 | TRBV30 | TGTGCCTGGAGTGTCCAGCGGGGGATCACAGATACGCAGTATTTT | CAWSVQRGITDTQYF
NA | once | TRBJ2-5 | 13 | TRBV18 | TGTGCCAGCTCACCTGGAGGGGGCGTGACCCAGTACTTC | CASSPGGGVTQYF